The 18 T cell receptor beta chains presented below share a single source sample, sequenced in a study of T-cell memory formation after mild COVID-19. MiXCR, applied by TCRdb to the 5' RACE reads, yields one record per CDR3 protein. This table has around 370,000 distinct CDR3 sequences, under 25% appearing once. The sequenced sample consisted of PBMCs or a T cell subset sorted from them (not recorded which). Source of these receptors: an adult woman who had mild COVID-19 (a few samples of this study predate the infection). Cell type and time point are not known.

The genes are TRBV4-1 and TRBJ1-1; 10 bases line up with TRBD1. CDR1 and CDR2 from the germline V gene are MGHRA and YSYEKL. CDR3 size: 15 residues. J gave up 5 bases and V 7 bases, and 10 bases lay outside the gene matches. CDR3 sequence (DNA): TGCGCCAGCAACTCGATAGGACAGGGGGGGACTGAAGCTTTCTTT. Its protein product is CASNSIGQGGTEAFF.

In this sample, this clonotype turned up a few times. The chain is built from TRBV7-2 and TRBJ2-1; D is unclear. In germline, CDR1 is SGHTA, CDR2 FQGNSA. This CDR3 has 16 amino acids. Trimming took off 0 bases at V and 0 bases at J, with 9 bases between the two ends. The CDR3 loop is CASSLAAASSYNEQFF. The CDR3 region has the DNA TGTGCCAGCAGCTTAGCGGCCGCATCCTCCTACAATGAGCAGTTCTTC.

This chain links TRBV11-2 with TRBJ2-7, with TRBD1 identical over 8 bases. V shed 6 bases and J 2 bases; nucleotides not matched to a gene: 9. The CDR3 has 15 amino acids. Germline V gene sequence: CDR1 SGHAT, CDR2 FQNNGV. The CDR3 DNA reads as TGTGCCAGCAGGGCCGGGACAGGTAGGGCCTACGAGCAGTACTTC. Its translation: CASRAGTGRAYEQYF.

This chain links TRBV6-2 or TRBV6-3 with TRBJ2-2, with a weak D call TRBD1 (5 bases). Germline CDR1 reads MNHEY; CDR2 reads SVGEGT. This CDR3 region has 13 residues. Trimming removed 8 bases at V and 4 bases at J, with 11 bases between. CDR3 protein: CASDSSSTGELFF. The CDR3 nucleotides are TGTGCCAGCGACAGCTCTTCCACCGGGGAGCTGTTTTTT.

The chain employs TRBV3-1 and TRBJ2-7; D is uncertain. CDR3 length equals 11 residues. The V and J ends lost 5 bases and 7 bases respectively, with 9 bases between them. Germline V gene sequence: CDR1 LGHDT, CDR2 YNNKEL (reference sequence). The CDR3: CASSTGWEQYF. The CDR3 region has the DNA TGTGCCAGCAGCACCGGGTGGGAGCAGTACTTC.

The chain joins TRBV7-8 to TRBJ2-3; unclear D gene. Looked up from germline, CDR1 is SGHVS and CDR2 is FQNEAQ. CDR3 size: 13 residues. Between the trimmed V and J ends, which lost 3 bases and 4 bases, there was a span of 8 bases. CDR3 region: CASSLARSDTQYF. CDR3 nucleotide sequence: TGTGCCAGCAGCTTGGCGAGGTCAGATACGCAGTATTTT. Full variable domain (remainder filled in from reference TRBV7-8 and TRBJ2-3): GAGVSQSPRYKVAKRGQDVALRCDPISGHVSLFWYQQALGQGPEFLTYFQNEAQLDKSGLPSDRFFAERPEGSVSTLKIQRTQQEDSAVYLCASSLARSDTQYFGPGTRLTVL.

The rearrangement uses TRBV27 and TRBJ2-7; D is perhaps TRBD2 (6 bases). V dropped 6 bases and J dropped 2 bases, with 14 bases sitting between them. This CDR3 has 14 residues. Germline V CDR1 and CDR2: MNHEY, SMNVEV (reference sequence). This chain's CDR3 is CASSPGGPPYEQYF. CDR3 coding DNA: TGTGCCAGCAGCCCCGGGGGTCCGCCCTACGAGCAGTACTTC.

The J gene is TRBJ1-3, the V gene TRBV7-8; a weak D match, TRBD1 (5 bases). CDR3 length: 14 residues. Germline lookup yields CDR1 SGHVS and CDR2 FQNEAQ. Trimming pared 7 bases from V and 1 base from J, leaving 11 bases between. The CDR3 region is CASTPGESGNTIYF. CDR3 DNA sequence: TGTGCCAGCACCCCGGGGGAATCTGGAAACACCATATATTTT.

The sample holds one count of this clonotype. The chain has TRBV24-1 and TRBJ2-1, with 10 bases that match TRBD1. The CDR3 sequence is 16 residues long. CDR1 and CDR2 from the germline V gene are KGHDR and SFDVKD. V lost 4 bases and J lost 6; bases outside the gene matches: 8. The CDR3 is CATSDTGQGGRNEQFF. CDR3 bases: TGTGCCACCAGTGACACAGGACAGGGGGGTCGCAATGAGCAGTTCTTC.

This clonotype came up a few times. This chain joins TRBV11-2 and TRBJ2-2; D might be TRBD2 (7 bases). The CDR3 runs to 15 residues. Germline V CDR1 and CDR2: SGHAT, FQNNGV. With 2 bases removed from V and 4 bases from J, the gap between germline ends came to 11 bases. The CDR3 nucleotides read TGTGCCAGCAGCTTAACGGGGGGCTCCACCGGGGAGCTGTTTTTT. Its protein is CASSLTGGSTGELFF.

This chain uses TRBV7-9 with TRBJ2-3; D perhaps matches TRBD2 (5 bases). Germline CDR1 and CDR2: SEHNR and FQNEAQ (reference sequence). V lost 4 bases, J lost 2 bases, and 13 bases lay in between. The CDR3 is 15 residues long. The CDR3 region is CASSSPEEYTDTQYF. The CDR3 DNA is TGTGCCAGCAGCTCCCCGGAGGAGTACACAGATACGCAGTATTTT.

This clonotype showed up many times. The chain couples TRBV10-3 to TRBJ1-1, with D maybe TRBD1 (6 bases). The length of the CDR3 is 17 residues. V lost 5 bases and J 5 bases, leaving 24 bases between the germline ends. CDR1 is ENHRY, CDR2 SYGVKD, per germline. The CDR3 protein is CAISQNPGGGGLTEAFF. The CDR3 DNA reads TGTGCCATCAGTCAAAACCCCGGCGGAGGGGGTTTAACTGAAGCTTTCTTT.

This clonotype was seen a few times. The chain is built from TRBV10-3 and TRBJ2-3; a possible D gene is TRBD1 (6 bases). V gave up 10 bases and J gave up 1 base, with 12 bases separating them. The germline V gene encodes CDR1 ENHRY and CDR2 SYGVKD. This CDR3 is built from 13 residues. CDR3 protein: CASRGPGTDTQYF. The DNA for the CDR3 is TGTGCCAGCAGGGGACCGGGCACAGATACGCAGTATTTT.

The CDR3: CASSLVRAESPLHF. The CDR3 DNA is TGTGCCAGTAGTCTTGTCCGGGCAGAGTCACCCCTCCACTTT. The chain is built from TRBV19 and TRBJ1-6; D is uncertain. This CDR3 is 14 amino acids long. Trimming left V 5 bases short and J 10 bases short, with 15 bases between. The V gene's germline CDR1 is LNHDA and CDR2 SQIVND (reference sequence).

The sample holds many counts of this clonotype. The rearrangement joins TRBV4-3 to TRBJ1-2, with a tentative D call TRBD1 (5 bases). The CDR3 has 15 residues. The germline V gene has CDR1 LGHNA and CDR2 YSLEER. V was pared by 4 bases and J by 7 bases, with 19 bases between. The CDR3 nucleotides are TGCGCCAGCAGCCCCGAGACTCGCCAGGGTGGTGGCTACACCTTC. This codes for CASSPETRQGGGYTF.

In this sample, this clonotype turned up a few times. J is TRBJ2-5 and V is TRBV30, with a tentative D call TRBD2 (7 bases). The length of the CDR3 is 16 residues. Trimming left V 3 bases short and J 7 bases short, with 24 bases between. The germline CDR1 and CDR2 sequences are GTSNPN and SVGIG (reference sequence). CDR3 loop: CAWSPLSSRGRGTQYF. The CDR3 DNA follows: TGTGCCTGGAGCCCCCTCTCGTCGCGGGGGCGGGGGACCCAGTACTTC. Filled out from reference TRBV30 and TRBJ2-5, the complete variable domain reads SQTIHQWPATLVQPVGSPLSLECTVEGTSNPNLYWYRQAAGRGLQLLFYSVGIGQISSEVPQNLSASRPQDRQFILSSKKLLLSDSGFYLCAWSPLSSRGRGTQYFGPGTRLLVL.

This clonotype has only a few counts. The rearrangement links TRBV20-1 to TRBJ2-1; 8 nucleotides match TRBD1. This CDR3 has 11 amino acids. J gave up 10 bases and V 1 base, and 0 bases lay outside the gene matches. CDR1 is DFQATT and CDR2 is SNEGSKA in the germline V gene (reference sequence). For the CDR3, the DNA is TGCAGTGCTAGAGGGGACAGGGAGCAGTTCTTC. It translates to CSARGDREQFF.

The V and J genes are TRBV20-1 and TRBJ2-3; unclear D gene. Between the trimmed V and J ends, which lost 6 bases and 2 bases, there was a span of 15 bases. Germline assignment: CDR1 DFQATT and CDR2 SNEGSKA (reference sequence). The CDR3 has 14 residues. The DNA of the CDR3 is TGCAGTGCACCGATCCCCGCCTCCACAGATACGCAGTATTTT. This translates into CSAPIPASTDTQYF.